One sample yielded the 24 T cell receptor beta chains listed below, sequenced in a study of neoadjuvant anti-PD-1 for oral cavity cancer. This sample's time point: after neoadjuvant nivolumab, at surgical resection. Repertoires were generated with immunoSEQ multiplex PCR, while TCRdb's copy carries only in-frame clones and drops some. The sample holds more than 8,500 clones, 50% to 80% seen once. Sequences were derived from PBMCs, sampled after nivolumab (anti-PD-1) treatment. Every receptor here comes from a person between 40 and 79 years old with oral cavity squamous cell carcinoma.

The CDR3 nucleotides read TGCGCCAGCAGCCAAGATAGTGGACCGGGCGAGCAGTACTTC. Translation gives CASSQDSGPGEQYF. This chain uses TRBV4-1 with TRBJ2-7; no firm D call. CDR3 length: 14 residues. Trimming took 0 bases from V and 6 from J, leaving 12 bases between them. Germline loops: CDR1 MGHRA, CDR2 YSYEKL.

The gene calls are TRBV15 and TRBJ2-1, with 8 bases that match TRBD2. The germline V gene encodes CDR1 LNHNV and CDR2 YYDKDF (reference sequence). The CDR3 covers 18 residues. The V and J ends lost 0 bases and 6 bases, in that order; junction bases with no gene match: 13. The CDR3, as DNA: TGTGCCACCAGCAGAGATAAGTGGGGCCTAGCGGGCCTCAATGAGCAGTTCTTC. Its translation is CATSRDKWGLAGLNEQFF.

The chain joins TRBV20-1 to TRBJ1-1; D gene unclear. The germline CDR1 and CDR2 sequences are DFQATT and SNEGSKA (reference sequence). The CDR3 spans 11 residues. V was trimmed by 5 bases and J by 6 bases, leaving 10 bases between them. CDR3 nucleotide sequence: TGCAGTGCTTTTCGGCTGCCTGAAGCTTTCTTT. This encodes CSAFRLPEAFF.

This clone was seen only a few times. The chain uses TRBV15 and TRBJ2-1, with 11 bases fitting TRBD2. Germline V lookup: CDR1 LNHNV, CDR2 YYDKDF (reference sequence). V was clipped by 5 bases and J by 3 bases; unmatched bases: 12. This CDR3 region has 18 residues. CDR3 protein: CATSPPLAGGPIYNEQFF. The DNA of the CDR3 is TGTGCCACCAGCCCCCCGTTAGCGGGAGGGCCGATCTACAATGAGCAGTTCTTC.

The chain couples TRBV5-1 to TRBJ2-7; 8 bases agree with TRBD1. From germline, CDR1 is SGHRS and CDR2 YFSETQ. CDR3 length: 14 amino acids. Losses at the gene ends were 4 bases for V and 5 bases for J; bases not matched to a gene: 8. CDR3 DNA: TGCGCCAGCAGCCCCTGGACAGGGAGCAACGAGCAGTACTTC. Its protein product is CASSPWTGSNEQYF.

The V and J genes are TRBV4-2 and TRBJ2-4; D possibly corresponds to TRBD2 (6 bases). CDR3 length equals 15 residues. The germline CDR1 and CDR2 sequences are LGHNA and YNFKEQ. With 0 bases removed from V and 6 bases from J, the gap between germline ends came to 12 bases. CDR3 amino acids: CASSQDLATRNIQYF. CDR3 nucleotide sequence: TGTGCCAGCAGCCAAGATCTAGCGACGAGAAACATTCAGTACTTC.

This clone was counted only a few times. V and J are TRBV19 and TRBJ1-6; unclear D gene. The germline V gene encodes CDR1 LNHDA and CDR2 SQIVND (reference sequence). V was trimmed by 7 bases and J by 7 bases, leaving 8 bases between them. The CDR3 runs 12 residues. CDR3 DNA: TGTGCCAGTAACTTTCTAAATTCACCCCTCCACTTT. Translation gives CASNFLNSPLHF.

The chain employs TRBV4-2 and TRBJ1-2; no reliable D call. The ends were cut back, 0 bases at V and 4 bases at J, with 21 bases in the middle. Looked up from germline, CDR1 is LGHNA and CDR2 is YNFKEQ. The CDR3 is 18 amino acids. The CDR3 nucleotides read TGTGCCAGCAGCCAAGAGTCGGCCGGGGTGCGGCGTTTCTATGGCTACACCTTC. It codes for CASSQESAGVRRFYGYTF.

The gene calls are TRBV7-9 and TRBJ2-4; maybe TRBD2 (6 bases). Trimming removed 11 bases at V and 7 bases at J, with 15 bases between. The CDR3 covers 12 residues. CDR1 is SEHNR, CDR2 FQNEAQ, per germline (reference sequence). Here the CDR3 reads CAAEGPRNIQYF. CDR3 nucleotide sequence: TGTGCCGCGGAGGGGCCCCGGAACATTCAGTACTTC.

The rearrangement links TRBV5-1 to TRBJ2-5, with TRBD2 matching over 7 bases. Germline CDR1 is SGHRS and CDR2 is YFSETQ. This CDR3 comprises 15 residues. J lost 4 bases, V lost 4 bases, and 10 bases had no gene match. The DNA for the CDR3 is TGCGCCAGCAGCCCCCTGGCGGGAGCGGGAGAGACCCAGTACTTC. Its protein is CASSPLAGAGETQYF.

A few counts support this clone. The V gene is TRBV29-1, the J gene TRBJ2-7, with D hard to call. Germline CDR1 and CDR2: SQVTM and ANQGSEA. The CDR3 runs 13 residues. Trimming took off 7 bases at V and 5 bases at J, with 18 bases between the two ends. CDR3 bases: TGCAGCGGGTGGGAATCCGGTAGGGACGAGCAGTACTTC. Translation: CSGWESGRDEQYF.

This chain links TRBV12-5 with TRBJ2-5, with D tentatively TRBD1 (5 bases). Trimming pared 1 base from V and 1 base from J, leaving 7 bases between. The CDR3 is made up of 14 amino acids. Germline V lookup: CDR1 LGHNT, CDR2 FRNRAP. CDR3 amino acids: CASGLGTGQETQYF. In DNA form, the CDR3 reads TGTGCTAGTGGTTTGGGTACAGGCCAAGAGACCCAGTACTTC.

This chain joins TRBV5-1 and TRBJ2-1; a weak D match, TRBD2 (6 bases). Germline V gene lookup returns CDR1 SGHRS and CDR2 YFSETQ. Trimming left V 4 bases short and J 3 bases short, with 20 bases between. The CDR3 length is 17 residues. The CDR3 bases are TGCGCCAGCAGCCGGGGGATCACCCAATCTCGCTACAATGAGCAGTTCTTC. Amino acid sequence: CASSRGITQSRYNEQFF.

The chain uses TRBV7-6 and TRBJ2-2; 9 bases are a match to TRBD1. The CDR3 contains 16 residues. CDR1 is SGHVS and CDR2 is FNYEAQ in the germline V gene. The J segment lost 6 bases and the V segment lost 7 bases, leaving 12 bases of the junction unmatched. CDR3 DNA: TGTGCCAGCAATCCCTCTGGGACAGGGCCCGCCGGGGAGCTGTTTTTT. As protein: CASNPSGTGPAGELFF.

The chain uses TRBV6-4 and TRBJ2-1; D not resolved. This CDR3 has 13 residues. CDR1 and CDR2 (germline): MRHNA, SNTAGT. Trimming took 6 bases from V and 5 from J, leaving 11 bases between them. DNA for the CDR3: TGTGCCAGCAGACTCTCCCTAAACAATGAGCAGTTCTTC. Its protein is CASRLSLNNEQFF.

The CDR3 nucleotides are TGTGCCAGCAGCTTAAATCCCTGGGGGGCCCAAGGGACTGAAGCTTTCTTT. Encoded protein: CASSLNPWGAQGTEAFF. The chain carries TRBV7-3 and TRBJ1-1; D might be TRBD1 (6 bases). Trimming removed 1 base from V and 5 bases from J, with 20 bases in between. Germline V gene lookup returns CDR1 SGHTA and CDR2 FQGTGA. CDR3 length: 17 amino acids.

This chain links TRBV19 with TRBJ2-1; no clear D. The V gene's germline CDR1 is LNHDA and CDR2 SQIVND (reference sequence). V was clipped by 3 bases and J by 4 bases, with 1 base between them. There are 11 residues in the CDR3. The CDR3 here is CASSIYNEQFF. The CDR3 coding sequence is TGTGCCAGTAGTATTTACAATGAGCAGTTCTTC.

The chain carries TRBV29-1 and TRBJ2-1; 7 bases are a match to TRBD2. The CDR3 loop spans 16 amino acids. Unmatched junction bases numbered 13, after V lost 1 base and J lost 7 bases. Germline V gene sequence: CDR1 SQVTM, CDR2 ANQGSEA. The CDR3 bases are TGCAGCGTTGAAGCCAAGGGAGGGCGGGGTTGGAATGAGCAGTTCTTC. As protein: CSVEAKGGRGWNEQFF.

This clone has just one count. The genes are TRBV5-1 and TRBJ1-1; TRBD1 aligns across 10 bases. The CDR3 is 15 amino acids. Germline CDR1 reads SGHRS; CDR2 reads YFSETQ. Losses at the gene ends were 3 bases for V and 5 bases for J; bases not matched to a gene: 7. The CDR3 is CASSSRQGARTEAFF. The CDR3 DNA sequence: TGCGCCAGCAGCTCGCGACAGGGGGCGAGGACTGAAGCTTTCTTT.

The CDR3 here is CASSSPSYEQYF. The CDR3 bases are TGTGCCAGCAGCTCCCCTTCCTACGAGCAGTACTTC. The V and J genes are TRBV5-6 and TRBJ2-7; D unresolved. The CDR3 extends over 12 amino acids. With 3 bases removed from V and 1 base from J, the gap between germline ends came to 5 bases. CDR1 is SGHDT and CDR2 is YYEEEE in the germline V gene.

This sequence joins TRBV10-2 and TRBJ1-2; D is ambiguous. The V gene's germline CDR1 is WSHSY and CDR2 SAAADI. The CDR3 is 14 amino acids. Trimming took off 6 bases at V and 2 bases at J, with 13 bases between the two ends. The chain's CDR3 is CASREMGGNYGYTF. The CDR3 DNA is TGCGCCAGCAGGGAAATGGGCGGGAACTATGGCTACACCTTC.

This sequence joins TRBV29-1 and TRBJ1-2; D is ambiguous. Germline V lookup: CDR1 SQVTM, CDR2 ANQGSEA. The CDR3 covers 11 residues. Trimming removed 5 bases at V and 4 bases at J, with 8 bases between. The CDR3: CSVRLGYGYTF. DNA for the CDR3: TGCAGCGTTAGGTTGGGCTATGGCTACACCTTC.

V gene TRBV6-1 combines with J gene TRBJ1-5; perhaps TRBD1 as D (6 bases). V lost 6 bases, J lost 6 bases, and 12 bases lay in between. This CDR3 has 13 amino acids. The V gene's germline CDR1 is MNHNS and CDR2 SASEGT. CDR3 region: CASSAGAGQPQHF. CDR3 sequence (DNA): TGTGCCAGCAGCGCAGGGGCTGGTCAGCCCCAGCATTTT.

This clone was seen only a few times. This chain links TRBV6-1 with TRBJ2-7, with TRBD2 matching 9 bases. The CDR3 covers 15 residues. With 6 bases clipped from V and 5 bases from J, the junction kept 11 bases outside the gene matches. The germline CDR1 and CDR2 sequences are MNHNS and SASEGT. This chain's CDR3 is CASRKRTSDDNEQYF. The DNA of the CDR3 is TGTGCCAGCAGGAAGCGGACTAGCGACGACAACGAGCAGTACTTC.